The 26 T cell receptor beta chains listed next were all sequenced from one sample in a study of blood T cell repertoires in COVID-19. Profiled with immunoSEQ multiplex PCR; TCRdb holds only in-frame clones, not every one. The top ten clones hold 2% to 3% of a sample with about 160,000 clones, about nine tenths of them seen once. Material for sequencing was peripheral blood. Source of these receptors: a man between 18 and 35 years old with acute or convalescent COVID-19.

The chain has TRBV5-5 and TRBJ1-2, with TRBD1 as a possible D gene (5 bases). This CDR3 is 15 amino acids long. V dropped 2 bases and J dropped 0 bases, with 11 bases sitting between them. Germline CDR1 reads SGHKS; CDR2 reads YYEKEE (reference sequence). CDR3 nucleotides: TGTGCCAGCAGCTTCGGGGGAGGGGCTAACTATGGCTACACCTTC. Its translation is CASSFGGGANYGYTF.

V usage is TRBV5-1 and J usage is TRBJ2-2; a weak D match, TRBD1 (6 bases). V was cut by 4 bases and J by 4 bases, with 11 bases left in between. CDR1 and CDR2 (germline): SGHRS, YFSETQ. The CDR3 is made up of 14 amino acids. The CDR3 spells CASSEQGGTGELFF. CDR3 nucleotide sequence: TGCGCCAGCAGCGAACAGGGCGGCACCGGGGAGCTGTTTTTT.

V and J are TRBV7-2 and TRBJ1-1; D remains ambiguous. Germline V gene data show CDR1 as SGHTA and CDR2 as FQGNSA. V was pared by 5 bases and J by 3 bases, with 16 bases between. The CDR3 contains 15 residues. The CDR3 is CASSPRGGRDTEAFF. CDR3 coding DNA: TGTGCCAGCAGCCCCCGGGGAGGGAGGGACACTGAAGCTTTCTTT.

The chain joins TRBV5-1 to TRBJ2-7, with D tentatively TRBD1 (6 bases). Germline loops: CDR1 SGHRS, CDR2 YFSETQ. The CDR3 loop spans 14 amino acids. The V and J ends lost 1 base and 0 bases respectively, with 8 bases between them. This CDR3 is CASSLPGASYEQYF. The CDR3 region has the DNA TGCGCCAGCAGCTTGCCAGGGGCCTCCTACGAGCAGTACTTC.

This clone is labeled as medium-sized. J is TRBJ1-2 and V is TRBV5-1; D not resolved. Germline-derived CDR1 and CDR2 are SGHRS and YFSETQ. The V and J ends lost 0 bases and 2 bases respectively, with 11 bases between them. This CDR3 region has 15 residues. CDR3 coding DNA: TGCGCCAGCAGCTTGGGAGGCACGGGGAACTATGGCTACACCTTC. It specifies CASSLGGTGNYGYTF.

DNA for the CDR3: TGTGCCAGCGGTTCCTACGGGGGATCTGGGGCCAACGTCCTGACTTTC. Its protein is CASGSYGGSGANVLTF. The chain combines TRBV2 with TRBJ2-6; D is perhaps TRBD2 (6 bases). Germline V gene data show CDR1 as SNHLY and CDR2 as FYNNEI. The ends were cut back, 8 bases at V and 1 base at J, with 15 bases in the middle. CDR3 length: 16 amino acids. The full variable domain, in which reference TRBV2 and TRBJ2-6 provide the parts outside the CDR3, is EPEVTQTPSHQVTQMGQEVILRCVPISNHLYFYWYRQILGQKVEFLVSFYNNEISEKSEIFDDQFSVERPDGSNFTLKIRSTKLEDSAMYFCASGSYGGSGANVLTFGAGSRLTVL.

This clone has a single count. The rearrangement joins TRBV18 to TRBJ2-3; TRBD2 aligns across 13 bases. Per the germline V gene, CDR1 is KGHSH and CDR2 is LQKENI. The CDR3 has 16 residues. Trimming took 6 bases from V and 3 from J; bases not matched to a gene: 6. In nucleotides, the CDR3 is TGTGCCAGCTCTGGACTAGCGGGAGACAAAACAGATACGCAGTATTTT. Residues: CASSGLAGDKTDTQYF.

The gene calls are TRBV9 and TRBJ2-3; no clear D. With 4 bases removed from V and 0 bases from J, the gap between germline ends came to 15 bases. The germline CDR1 and CDR2 sequences are SGDLS and YYNGEE. This CDR3 is built from 16 residues. CDR3 region: CASSPSGESSTDTQYF. The CDR3 coding sequence is TGTGCCAGCAGCCCGAGTGGTGAATCTAGCACAGATACGCAGTATTTT.

The rearrangement uses TRBV24-1 and TRBJ1-1; 9 bases are a match to TRBD1. V shed 7 bases and J 1 base; nucleotides not matched to a gene: 3. The CDR3 is made up of 14 amino acids. Per germline, CDR1 KGHDR and CDR2 SFDVKD. CDR3 sequence reads: CATRTGGQNTEAFF. In DNA form, the CDR3 reads TGTGCCACCAGGACAGGGGGTCAGAACACTGAAGCTTTCTTT.

The CDR3 protein is CASSPDRGRNEQYF. CDR3 in DNA: TGTGCCAGCAGCCCGGACAGGGGGCGAAACGAGCAGTACTTC. This chain uses TRBV9 with TRBJ2-7; 11 nucleotides agree with TRBD1. Germline assignment: CDR1 SGDLS and CDR2 YYNGEE. CDR3 size: 14 residues. Losses at the gene ends were 4 bases for V and 5 bases for J; bases not matched to a gene: 5.

This chain connects TRBV28 to TRBJ1-2, with TRBD1 matching 8 bases. Trimming cost V 8 bases and J 3 bases; bases outside gene matches: 5. CDR1 and CDR2 (germline): MDHEN, SYDVKM. The CDR3 covers 13 residues. DNA of the CDR3: TGTGCCAGCTGGGACAGGAAGGACTATGGCTACACCTTC. It codes for CASWDRKDYGYTF.

The V gene is TRBV5-4, the J gene TRBJ1-1; D is ambiguous. The CDR3 is 13 amino acids. Trimming took 0 bases from V and 6 from J, leaving 9 bases between them. CDR1 is SGHNT, CDR2 YYREEE, per germline (reference sequence). The CDR3 protein is CASSLGTGAEAFF. The CDR3 DNA sequence: TGTGCCAGCAGCTTGGGGACCGGGGCTGAAGCTTTCTTT.

The chain links TRBV7-8 to TRBJ1-1; D ambiguous. This CDR3 region has 13 residues. V was shortened by 5 bases and J by 2 bases, with 9 bases between the two germline ends. CDR1 is SGHVS, CDR2 FQNEAQ, per germline. The CDR3 sequence is CASSVRSNTEAFF. The CDR3 DNA reads as TGTGCCAGCAGCGTTCGTAGCAACACTGAAGCTTTCTTT.

This chain joins TRBV25-1 and TRBJ2-2; 9 bases line up with TRBD1. Germline V gene data show CDR1 as MGHDK and CDR2 as SYGVNS. V lost 5 bases, J lost 6 bases, and 13 bases stayed unmatched. This CDR3 is built from 17 residues. This CDR3 is CASSLPGQGKKAGELFF. The DNA for the CDR3 is TGTGCCAGCAGTCTACCGGGACAGGGAAAAAAAGCCGGGGAGCTGTTTTTT.

This chain joins TRBV27 and TRBJ1-1; the D gene is possibly TRBD1 (5 bases). With 3 bases removed from V and 0 bases from J, the gap between germline ends came to 8 bases. Per the germline V gene, CDR1 is MNHEY and CDR2 is SMNVEV (reference sequence). The CDR3 has 14 residues. CDR3: CASSLGGMNTEAFF. The CDR3 nucleotides read TGTGCCAGCAGTTTGGGGGGTATGAACACTGAAGCTTTCTTT.

The chain couples TRBV19 to TRBJ1-5; no firm D call. V lost 10 bases and J 6 bases, leaving 16 bases between the germline ends. Germline V CDR1 and CDR2: LNHDA, SQIVND (reference sequence). The CDR3 sequence is 13 residues long. CDR3 region: CATRGGSGQPQHF. The CDR3 bases are TGTGCCACCAGAGGAGGGAGCGGTCAGCCCCAGCATTTT.

The gene calls are TRBV20-1 and TRBJ1-1; no clear D gene. The CDR3 length is 12 residues. V gave up 3 bases and J gave up 4 bases, with 9 bases separating them. Germline loops: CDR1 DFQATT, CDR2 SNEGSKA (reference sequence). CDR3 amino acids: CSASDGSTEAFF. CDR3 DNA: TGCAGTGCTAGTGACGGGAGCACTGAAGCTTTCTTT.

This clone was recorded once. This chain uses TRBV30 with TRBJ1-1, with D hard to call. Germline V gene lookup returns CDR1 GTSNPN and CDR2 SVGIG (reference sequence). This CDR3 has 13 amino acids. Between the trimmed V and J ends, which lost 4 bases and 7 bases, there was a span of 16 bases. Written as DNA, the CDR3 is TGTGCCTGGACTGGGAGTCCATCTCTTGAAGCTTTCTTT. Protein product: CAWTGSPSLEAFF.

This clone was seen a few times. The chain employs TRBV2 and TRBJ1-5, with D maybe TRBD1 (5 bases). CDR1 is SNHLY, CDR2 FYNNEI, per germline. CDR3 length: 15 residues. Trimming removed 10 bases from V and 0 bases from J, with 16 bases in between. The CDR3 DNA reads as TGTGCCACCTCGATGACAGTCGATAGCAATCAGCCCCAGCATTTT. Amino acid sequence: CATSMTVDSNQPQHF. Full variable domain (remainder filled in from reference TRBV2 and TRBJ1-5): EPEVTQTPSHQVTQMGQEVILRCVPISNHLYFYWYRQILGQKVEFLVSFYNNEISEKSEIFDDQFSVERPDGSNFTLKIRSTKLEDSAMYFCATSMTVDSNQPQHFGDGTRLSIL.

The chain employs TRBV9 and TRBJ2-1; D is undetermined. This CDR3 comprises 14 residues. Germline-derived CDR1 and CDR2 are SGDLS and YYNGEE. V was trimmed by 0 bases and J by 2 bases, leaving 6 bases between them. CDR3 region: CASSVGQAYNEQFF. The CDR3 coding sequence is TGTGCCAGCAGCGTAGGGCAGGCCTACAATGAGCAGTTCTTC.

This clone was picked up a small number of times. The chain links TRBV12-3 or TRBV12-4 to TRBJ1-2; D is undetermined. The CDR3 consists of 13 residues. V gave up 6 bases and J gave up 7 bases, with 15 bases separating them. CDR3 in amino acids: CASSQGWGGGYTF. CDR3 sequence (DNA): TGTGCCAGCAGCCAAGGATGGGGAGGTGGCTACACCTTC.

The chain uses TRBV27 and TRBJ2-5; a possible D gene is TRBD2 (7 bases). This CDR3 has 13 residues. The germline V gene encodes CDR1 MNHEY and CDR2 SMNVEV (reference sequence). Trimming took 5 bases from V and 6 from J, leaving 13 bases between them. The CDR3 DNA follows: TGTGCCAGCAGTCTACAGGGAGGGCAGACCCAGTACTTC. Protein sequence: CASSLQGGQTQYF.

CDR3 sequence reads: CATTTGILAGGRDTQYF. The CDR3 nucleotides are TGTGCCACCACCACAGGGATACTAGCGGGAGGTAGAGATACGCAGTATTTT. This rearrangement joins TRBV15 to TRBJ2-3, with 12 positions matching TRBD2. Germline V gene data show CDR1 as LNHNV and CDR2 as YYDKDF (reference sequence). The CDR3 is made up of 17 amino acids. Trimming took 7 bases from V and 5 from J; bases not matched to a gene: 13.

The gene calls are TRBV24-1 and TRBJ1-1; D might be TRBD1 (6 bases). The V end was cut by 7 bases, the J end by 1 base, with 12 bases between. Germline V CDR1 and CDR2: KGHDR, SFDVKD. The CDR3 has 14 residues. CDR3 coding DNA: TGTGCCACCAGGGACACAGGGAAGAACACTGAAGCTTTCTTT. It translates to CATRDTGKNTEAFF.

This chain connects TRBV11-2 to TRBJ2-3; no firm D call. Germline V lookup: CDR1 SGHAT, CDR2 FQNNGV. The CDR3 covers 13 residues. V gave up 5 bases and J gave up 1 base, with 7 bases separating them. This CDR3 reads CASSPSGTDTQYF. The DNA for the CDR3 is TGTGCCAGCAGCCCCTCCGGCACAGATACGCAGTATTTT. The variable domain in full, completed from reference TRBV11-2 and TRBJ2-3, reads EAGVAQSPRYKIIEKRQSVAFWCNPISGHATLYWYQQILGQGPKLLIQFQNNGVVDDSQLPKDRFSAERLKGVDSTLKIQPAKLEDSAVYLCASSPSGTDTQYFGPGTRLTVL.

The rearrangement uses TRBV7-2 and TRBJ1-2; TRBD1 matches at 9 bases. CDR3 length: 15 residues. Per germline, CDR1 SGHTA and CDR2 FQGNSA. J gave up 7 bases and V 2 bases, and 8 bases lay outside the gene matches. The CDR3: CASSLSVGQGTGYTF. CDR3 DNA sequence: TGTGCCAGCAGCTTAAGCGTGGGACAGGGAACTGGCTACACCTTC. The full variable domain, its missing parts supplied by reference TRBV7-2 and TRBJ1-2, is GAGVSQSPSNKVTEKGKDVELRCDPISGHTALYWYRQSLGQGLEFLIYFQGNSAPDKSGLPSDRFSAERTGGSVSTLTIQRTQQEDSAVYLCASSLSVGQGTGYTFGSGTRLTVV.